Presented here are 13 T cell receptor beta chains from one specimen sequenced in a study of technical replicates of blood from a few donors. TCRdb's copy holds only in-frame clones and misses some; the assay was immunoSEQ multiplex PCR. The sample yields some 8,900 clones, 91% seen once. The sample was PBMCs. The receptors were gathered from a human donor in good health.

The chain recombines TRBV9 with TRBJ2-2; weak D call: TRBD2 (5 bases). Trimming pared 4 bases from V and 0 bases from J, leaving 10 bases between. Germline V gives CDR1 SGDLS, CDR2 YYNGEE. This CDR3 is 15 amino acids long. CDR3 amino acids: CASSPGLANTGELFF. CDR3 nucleotide sequence: TGTGCCAGCAGCCCTGGACTGGCGAACACCGGGGAGCTGTTTTTT.

This rearrangement joins TRBV7-6 to TRBJ2-7; 10 bases map to TRBD2. This CDR3 has 13 amino acids. With V trimmed by 9 bases and J by 2 bases, 4 bases remained unmatched. Looked up from germline, CDR1 is SGHVS and CDR2 is FNYEAQ. DNA for the CDR3: TGTGCCAGAGCGCTAGCGGGGGCCTACGAGCAGTACTTC. This translates into CARALAGAYEQYF.

V and J are TRBV15 and TRBJ2-6, with D maybe TRBD2 (6 bases). There are 16 residues in the CDR3. Germline V gives CDR1 LNHNV, CDR2 YYDKDF (reference sequence). The V and J ends lost 0 bases and 0 bases respectively, with 6 bases between them. CDR3: CATSRERDSGANVLTF. CDR3 sequence (DNA): TGTGCCACCAGCAGAGAGCGGGACTCTGGGGCCAACGTCCTGACTTTC.

The chain recombines TRBV4-2 with TRBJ2-1; 11 bases match TRBD2. Per germline, CDR1 LGHNA and CDR2 YNFKEQ. V trimming: 6 bases; J trimming: 4 bases; junction bases outside the gene matches: 14. The CDR3 consists of 18 residues. Written as DNA, the CDR3 is TGTGCCAGCAGAACAATAGCGGGAGGGCCGAACTTATACAATGAGCAGTTCTTC. As protein: CASRTIAGGPNLYNEQFF.

The chain combines TRBV6-1 with TRBJ1-5; weak D call: TRBD1 (5 bases). The germline V gene has CDR1 MNHNS and CDR2 SASEGT. The CDR3 has 18 residues. Trimming took off 3 bases at V and 4 bases at J, with 22 bases between the two ends. The CDR3 nucleotides are TGTGCCAGCAGTGATAGGGTCCAGGGCCTCCTAGGGAATCAGCCCCAGCATTTT. This gives the protein CASSDRVQGLLGNQPQHF.

V is TRBV9 and J is TRBJ2-3; the match to TRBD2 covers 7 bases. Unmatched junction bases numbered 5, after V lost 0 bases and J lost 4 bases. The CDR3 sequence is 15 residues long. CDR1 and CDR2 from the germline V gene are SGDLS and YYNGEE. The chain's CDR3 is CASSVGGRASDTQYF. The CDR3 region has the DNA TGTGCCAGCAGCGTAGGTGGGAGGGCCTCAGATACGCAGTATTTT.

This clone was observed a handful of times. This chain joins TRBV28 and TRBJ1-1; possibly TRBD1 for D (6 bases). In germline, CDR1 is MDHEN, CDR2 SYDVKM. The CDR3 has 16 amino acids. The V and J ends lost 5 bases and 0 bases respectively, with 16 bases between them. CDR3 sequence reads: CASSRRGGLMNTEAFF. In DNA, the CDR3 is TGTGCCAGCAGTCGGAGGGGGGGCCTTATGAACACTGAAGCTTTCTTT.

The chain has TRBV6-5 and TRBJ2-1, with 10 bases identical to TRBD2. The CDR3 sequence is 14 residues long. J was trimmed by 13 bases and V by 4 bases; bases with no gene match: 10. Germline V gene sequence: CDR1 MNHEY, CDR2 SVGAGI. CDR3 residues: CASSFLAGAFPQFF. DNA of the CDR3: TGTGCCAGCAGTTTCCTAGCGGGAGCCTTTCCTCAGTTCTTC.

The V and J genes are TRBV6-1 and TRBJ2-2; no clear D gene. The germline V and J ends were trimmed by 8 bases and 4 bases, with 11 bases remaining between them. The CDR3 has 13 amino acids. Germline V CDR1 and CDR2: MNHNS, SASEGT. DNA of the CDR3: TGTGCCAGCTACTACCCGAGCACCGGGGAGCTGTTTTTT. Translation: CASYYPSTGELFF.

The J gene is TRBJ1-3, the V gene TRBV7-8; 7 bases are shared with TRBD1. With V trimmed by 5 bases and J by 1 base, 2 bases remained unmatched. Germline V gene data show CDR1 as SGHVS and CDR2 as FQNEAQ. There are 14 residues in the CDR3. CDR3 amino acids: CASSPQGSGNTIYF. CDR3 nucleotides: TGTGCCAGCAGCCCACAGGGGTCTGGAAACACCATATATTTT.

This clone was detected a few times. This sequence joins TRBV19 and TRBJ2-2; the D gene is possibly TRBD2 (5 bases). Trimming shortened V by 6 bases and J by 5 bases, and 10 bases separated the two germline ends. Germline CDR1 and CDR2: LNHDA and SQIVND (reference sequence). This CDR3 is built from 13 residues. CDR3 coding DNA: TGTGCCAGTAGGCTCGAGGGAACCGGGGAGCTGTTTTTT. Amino acids: CASRLEGTGELFF.

The rearrangement links TRBV19 to TRBJ2-4; 13 bases map to TRBD2. Germline CDR1 is LNHDA and CDR2 is SQIVND (reference sequence). The trim removed 1 base at V and 3 bases at J, leaving 6 bases unmatched. This CDR3 has 18 amino acids. The CDR3 is CASSIGTSGRLGKNIQYF. CDR3 DNA sequence: TGTGCCAGTAGTATAGGGACTAGCGGGAGACTCGGCAAAAACATTCAGTACTTC. Together with reference TRBV19 and TRBJ2-4, the CDR3 gives the full variable domain: DGGITQSPKYLFRKEGQNVTLSCEQNLNHDAMYWYRQDPGQGLRLIYYSQIVNDFQKGDIAEGYSVSREKKESFPLTVTSAQKNPTAFYLCASSIGTSGRLGKNIQYFGAGTRLSVL.

The rearrangement links TRBV5-1 to TRBJ1-1; 9 nucleotides line up with TRBD1. This CDR3 is built from 16 residues. Germline CDR1 is SGHRS and CDR2 is YFSETQ. With V trimmed by 3 bases and J by 0 bases, 6 bases remained unmatched. As DNA, the CDR3 is TGCGCCAGCAGCTGGACAGGGGAGGTGATGAACACTGAAGCTTTCTTT. It is translated as CASSWTGEVMNTEAFF.